This is a list of T cell receptor beta chains from one sample in a study of regulatory T cells in long-lasting Graves disease. One entry per CDR3 protein results from TCRdb running MiXCR on the multiplex PCR reads. The sample holds 400,000 to 600,000 distinct CDR3 sequences; 20% to 25% are singletons and the top ten take about 6.6%. Sequences were derived from peripheral blood mononuclear cells (PBMCs), sampled when the disease was refractory, from a patient treated with antithyroid drugs. The receptors originated from a female donor with Graves disease. Each CDR3 is given without its conserved first and last residue. Rows may omit the clone size; those that give it use once, few, many or a size class.

cdr3_aa clone_size j_call cdr3_length v_call
ASSPWTQEAF few TRBJ1-1 10 TRBV7-2
ATLVGPGEQF NA TRBJ2-1 10 TRBV7-8
SAPRTGSVDQPQH few TRBJ1-5 13 TRBV20-1
ASSLWGDRSTEAF NA TRBJ1-1 13 TRBV14
ASSLIAGGPSEQF NA TRBJ2-1 13 TRBV7-9
ASSGMPGPPQQETQY many TRBJ2-5 15 TRBV2
ASSQAGSGDIQY NA TRBJ2-4 12 TRBV4-1
ASSVSSEAF many TRBJ1-1 9 TRBV11-2
ASSYSGDFFTDTQY NA TRBJ2-3 14 TRBV6-2/TRBV6-3
ASSPQWGGQTDYT few TRBJ1-2 13 TRBV7-8
ASSQTYQETQY few TRBJ2-5 11 TRBV5-4
SARVAQSSYEQY few TRBJ2-7 12 TRBV20-1
AGSEAPPGAQMPQH NA TRBJ1-5 14 TRBV2
AISERGATYGYT many TRBJ1-2 12 TRBV10-3
ASSTGLVDAYEQY few TRBJ2-7 13 TRBV5-4
ASSQDKDRVLYEQY few TRBJ2-7 14 TRBV4-3
ATRAFQNTEAF many TRBJ1-1 11 TRBV24-1
ASSLAQGAKNIQY many TRBJ2-4 13 TRBV28
SGSPDRGYGYT few TRBJ1-2 11 TRBV29-1
ASSQDPRDREYEQY many TRBJ2-7 14 TRBV3-1
ASSGAQVGTRFYEQY NA TRBJ2-7 15 TRBV3-1
ASGVGMNTEAF many TRBJ1-1 11 TRBV12-3/TRBV12-4
ASSSIFGDKEALKAF NA TRBJ1-1 15 TRBV7-6
ASSIALGNTEAF few TRBJ1-1 12 TRBV19
SVSSGGSGEKLF few TRBJ1-4 12 TRBV29-1
SARRGADTEAF many TRBJ1-1 11 TRBV20-1
SAMEGGGNTEAF NA TRBJ1-1 12 TRBV20-1
ASIGQTYGGTEAF NA TRBJ1-1 13 TRBV19
ASSLGASGLSYEQY many TRBJ2-7 14 TRBV7-2
ASSRLAGGQYDEQY NA TRBJ2-7 14 TRBV7-2
ASSPQGAGEKLF many TRBJ1-4 12 TRBV2
AWGVSAGAY few TRBJ2-4 9 TRBV30
ASSQLAGDAYEQY NA TRBJ2-7 13 TRBV4-3
ASSLAGQDFEKLF many TRBJ1-4 13 TRBV27
ASSEPSGGNNQPQH many TRBJ1-5 14 TRBV6-1
SASGGQGPIYGYT many TRBJ1-2 13 TRBV20-1
SARADRDRILTSNTGELF NA TRBJ2-2 18 TRBV20-1
ASRTSGFSAEQY NA TRBJ2-7 12 TRBV28
ASSPKGGSVTEAF many TRBJ1-1 13 TRBV5-1
ASSAGAYETQY once TRBJ2-5 11 TRBV7-8
ASTDRRGTSANSPLH NA TRBJ1-6 15 TRBV19
ASSPGWLNTEAF few TRBJ1-1 12 TRBV3-1
ASSPGRAEGYT NA TRBJ1-2 11 TRBV18
ASSFVRTSSYEQY NA TRBJ2-7 13 TRBV18
ASREAGGSMDTQY few TRBJ2-3 13 TRBV28
ASSPSGRYTDTQY NA TRBJ2-3 13 TRBV12-3/TRBV12-4
ASTLGQFYEQY many TRBJ2-7 11 TRBV6-2/TRBV6-3
ASKPRGSYEQY many TRBJ2-7 11 TRBV6-1
ASSSRGSSNYGYT many TRBJ1-2 13 TRBV6-1
AISESSGTSSSYEQY NA TRBJ2-7 15 TRBV10-3
ASSYGQGAGELF NA TRBJ2-2 12 TRBV7-9
ASSYGQGARGYT NA TRBJ1-2 12 TRBV3-1